The 31 T cell receptor beta chains below come from one sample, sequenced in a study of shared T cell receptors in the human thymus. Using immunoSEQ multiplex PCR, the repertoire was profiled, and TCRdb retains in-frame clones only, with some absent. The sample lists hundreds of thousands of clones; 88% were seen once. These sequences were also reported in another study, on human thymus T cells.

Input material: thymocytes. Source of these receptors: a boy under two years old with a congenital heart defect.

The rearrangement joins TRBV27 to TRBJ2-3; 8 nucleotides match TRBD2. CDR1 MNHEY and CDR2 SMNVEV come from the germline V gene (reference sequence). This CDR3 spans 15 amino acids. V lost 11 bases to trimming and J lost 0 bases; unmatched junction nucleotides: 10. The DNA for the CDR3 is TGTGCCGAAACAGCCGGGACTAGAAGCACAGATACGCAGTATTTT. This sequence encodes CAETAGTRSTDTQYF.

The V and J genes are TRBV14 and TRBJ2-7, with 10 nucleotides matching TRBD1. V shed 1 base and J 4 bases; nucleotides not matched to a gene: 7. The CDR3 runs 16 residues. Germline V CDR1 and CDR2: SGHDN, FVKESK. DNA of the CDR3: TGTGCCAGCAGCCAAGCCGGGACAGGGGAATCGTACGAGCAGTACTTC. Protein: CASSQAGTGESYEQYF.

This sequence joins TRBV23-1 and TRBJ2-1, with TRBD2 identical over 10 bases. TRBV23-1 is noted as an ORF with a role that remains uncertain. J gave up 5 bases and V 9 bases, and 7 bases lay outside the gene matches. This CDR3 has 14 residues. This chain's CDR3 is CARTRTSGNNEQFF. DNA of the CDR3: TGCGCCAGGACCCGGACTAGCGGAAACAATGAGCAGTTCTTC.

The V gene is TRBV28, the J gene TRBJ2-7, with 11 bases fitting TRBD2. The CDR3 totals 16 residues. Germline-derived CDR1 and CDR2 are MDHEN and SYDVKM. Germline trimming cut 2 bases from V and 7 bases from J; bases unmatched to any gene: 10. The chain's CDR3 is CASSLHIAGGPREQYF. DNA of the CDR3: TGTGCCAGCAGTTTACACATAGCGGGAGGGCCGAGGGAGCAGTACTTC. The full variable domain, in which reference TRBV28 and TRBJ2-7 provide the parts outside the CDR3, is DVKVTQSSRYLVKRTGEKVFLECVQDMDHENMFWYRQDPGLGLRLIYFSYDVKMKEKGDIPEGYSVSREKKERFSLILESASTNQTSMYLCASSLHIAGGPREQYFGPGTRLTVT.

This clone was observed a handful of times. The chain is built from TRBV28 and TRBJ2-7, with a weak D call TRBD2 (6 bases). V dropped 6 bases and J dropped 1 base, with 13 bases sitting between them. The CDR3 spans 14 residues. Germline CDR1 MDHEN, CDR2 SYDVKM. The CDR3 is CASSTGLLSYEQYF. The CDR3 DNA reads TGTGCCAGCAGCACGGGACTGCTATCCTACGAGCAGTACTTC.

This clone was observed once. The chain uses TRBV7-6 and TRBJ2-7, with TRBD1 as a possible D gene (6 bases). Germline CDR1 reads SGHVS; CDR2 reads FNYEAQ. V was clipped by 5 bases and J by 0 bases, with 23 bases between them. The CDR3 contains 18 residues. The CDR3 here is CASSLPPEGADSSYEQYF. The CDR3 coding sequence is TGTGCCAGCAGCCTCCCCCCAGAGGGAGCGGACAGCTCCTACGAGCAGTACTTC.

The chain couples TRBV4-2 to TRBJ2-2; 10 bases fit TRBD2. The CDR3 sequence is 18 residues long. Germline V lookup: CDR1 LGHNA, CDR2 YNFKEQ. Trimming at V came to 4 bases and at J to 3 bases, leaving 11 bases not matched to a gene. CDR3 amino acids: CASSRSGGGQDYTGELFF. CDR3 DNA: TGTGCCAGCAGCCGAAGCGGGGGGGGACAGGACTACACCGGGGAGCTGTTTTTT.

The chain links TRBV11-2 to TRBJ2-6, with 8 bases lining up with TRBD2. V was pared by 0 bases and J by 0 bases, with 7 bases of the junction left unmatched. CDR1 is SGHAT, CDR2 FQNNGV, per germline. CDR3 length equals 19 residues. CDR3 sequence reads: CASSLERGGRNSGANVLTF. The CDR3 nucleotides are TGTGCCAGCAGCTTAGAACGTGGCGGGAGGAACTCTGGGGCCAACGTCCTGACTTTC.

The chain combines TRBV4-3 with TRBJ2-3; weak D call: TRBD2 (6 bases). Germline V gene lookup returns CDR1 LGHNA and CDR2 YSLEER. Between the trimmed V and J ends, which lost 1 base and 4 bases, there was a span of 15 bases. CDR3 size: 16 residues. The CDR3 here is CASSQARLGVADTQYF. CDR3 nucleotides: TGCGCCAGCAGCCAAGCGAGACTAGGGGTGGCAGATACGCAGTATTTT.

This rearrangement joins TRBV12-5 to TRBJ2-1, with TRBD2 matching over 15 bases. Germline-derived CDR1 and CDR2 are LGHNT and FRNRAP. This CDR3 contains 17 residues. Losses at the gene ends were 0 bases for V and 9 bases for J; bases not matched to a gene: 6. CDR3 DNA: TGTGCTAGTGGTTTGGTAGGACTAGCGGGAGGGTTGGGTGAGCAGTTCTTC. Encoded protein: CASGLVGLAGGLGEQFF.

This clone has only a few counts. DNA for the CDR3: TGTGCCAGCAGCCCTGGACAGGGGAGACGGTATTTT. As protein: CASSPGQGRRYF. The chain has TRBV6-5 and TRBJ2-3, with 9 bases identical to TRBD1. The CDR3 is 12 amino acids. Germline V gene data show CDR1 as MNHEY and CDR2 as SVGAGI. V trimming: 6 bases; J trimming: 14 bases; junction bases outside the gene matches: 9.

This clone was found once. The chain uses TRBV7-2 and TRBJ2-7; TRBD1 might be the D (5 bases). Germline CDR1 SGHTA, CDR2 FQGNSA. V was cut by 3 bases and J by 2 bases, with 26 bases left in between. The length of the CDR3 is 19 residues. CDR3 sequence: CASSFRVLRLVETTYEQYF. CDR3 coding DNA: TGTGCCAGCAGCTTCAGGGTGTTACGTCTCGTCGAAACAACCTACGAGCAGTACTTC.

V gene TRBV28 combines with J gene TRBJ2-7; the match to TRBD1 covers 10 bases. Germline CDR1 reads MDHEN; CDR2 reads SYDVKM. CDR3 length: 13 residues. The V gene end was trimmed by 5 bases and the J gene end by 6 bases; junction bases not matched to a gene: 4. Here the CDR3 reads CASSPDRGGEQYF. CDR3 DNA: TGTGCCAGCAGTCCGGACAGGGGGGGCGAGCAGTACTTC.

The gene calls are TRBV2 and TRBJ1-5; D unclear. Germline-derived CDR1 and CDR2 are SNHLY and FYNNEI. V gave up 2 bases and J gave up 0 bases, with 11 bases separating them. The CDR3 runs to 16 residues. CDR3 in DNA: TGTGCCAGCAGTGAATTCAGGCAAGTTAGCAATCAGCCCCAGCATTTT. The encoded protein is CASSEFRQVSNQPQHF.

The V and J genes are TRBV4-1 and TRBJ2-7, with a weak D call TRBD1 (7 bases). Germline assignment: CDR1 MGHRA and CDR2 YSYEKL. V lost 2 bases, J lost 4 bases, and 15 bases lay in between. This CDR3 is 15 amino acids long. The CDR3 DNA reads as TGCGCCAGCAGCCAACTCCAGGGGGGAGGTTACGAGCAGTACTTC. Its protein product is CASSQLQGGGYEQYF.

This clone was seen just once. This chain uses TRBV5-6 with TRBJ2-7, with 11 positions matching TRBD2. CDR3 length: 17 amino acids. The V segment lost 5 bases and the J segment 0 bases; nucleotides outside the gene matches: 10. The germline V gene encodes CDR1 SGHDT and CDR2 YYEEEE. CDR3 nucleotide sequence: TGTGCCAGCAGTTTAAGAGCCGGGACTAGCGGCTCCTACGAGCAGTACTTC. Protein product: CASSLRAGTSGSYEQYF.

This clone was counted once. The genes are TRBV27 and TRBJ1-4, with D possibly matching TRBD1 (5 bases). Trimming left V 2 bases short and J 3 bases short, with 13 bases between. There are 16 residues in the CDR3. Germline lookup yields CDR1 MNHEY and CDR2 SMNVEV (reference sequence). The CDR3 spells CASSLRGRGANEKLFF. The CDR3 DNA is TGTGCCAGCAGTTTACGAGGGAGGGGAGCTAATGAAAAACTGTTTTTT.

This clone was recorded only once. This chain joins TRBV19 and TRBJ2-6, with 11 bases fitting TRBD1. This CDR3 is 19 amino acids long. CDR1 and CDR2 (germline): LNHDA, SQIVND (reference sequence). Trimming removed 3 bases from V and 2 bases from J; junction bases left unmatched: 9. In DNA, the CDR3 is TGTGCCAGTAGTATGTCGGACAGGGGGCCGCGTCCTGGGGCCAACGTCCTGACTTTC. This encodes CASSMSDRGPRPGANVLTF.

V gene TRBV5-1 combines with J gene TRBJ2-2; 8 positions match TRBD2. V was clipped by 0 bases and J by 5 bases; unmatched bases: 18. Germline values: CDR1 SGHRS, CDR2 YFSETQ. The CDR3 has 20 residues. The CDR3 is CASSLGKRERWVTWTGELFF. CDR3 bases: TGCGCCAGCAGCTTGGGGAAGCGGGAGAGATGGGTTACATGGACCGGGGAGCTGTTTTTT.

This rearrangement joins TRBV9 to TRBJ2-1; 13 nucleotides line up with TRBD2. The V gene's germline CDR1 is SGDLS and CDR2 YYNGEE. The CDR3 sequence is 21 residues long. J was trimmed by 1 base and V by 0 bases; bases with no gene match: 13. The CDR3 sequence is CASSVVGRSGTSGKSYNEQFF. DNA of the CDR3: TGTGCCAGCAGCGTAGTAGGACGCTCCGGGACTAGCGGGAAGTCCTACAATGAGCAGTTCTTC.

The V and J genes are TRBV9 and TRBJ1-1; D is possibly TRBD1 (6 bases). V lost 0 bases and J 4 bases, leaving 7 bases between the germline ends. CDR3 length equals 13 residues. CDR1 SGDLS and CDR2 YYNGEE come from the germline V gene. CDR3 amino acids: CASSVDRATEAFF. The CDR3 DNA sequence: TGTGCCAGCAGCGTAGACAGGGCCACTGAAGCTTTCTTT.

J is TRBJ2-1 and V is TRBV9, with 7 bases that match TRBD2. V shed 0 bases and J 7 bases; nucleotides not matched to a gene: 7. CDR1 SGDLS and CDR2 YYNGEE come from the germline V gene. This CDR3 is built from 15 residues. The CDR3 here is CASSVGGGRWNEQFF. CDR3 sequence (DNA): TGTGCCAGCAGCGTAGGGGGCGGGAGATGGAATGAGCAGTTCTTC.

The chain combines TRBV2 with TRBJ2-1; 11 nucleotides match TRBD2. J lost 2 bases, V lost 0 bases, and 0 bases had no gene match. Germline values: CDR1 SNHLY, CDR2 FYNNEI. This CDR3 has 16 residues. CDR3 sequence (DNA): TGTGCCAGCAGTGAAGCGGGACTAGCGGCCTACAATGAGCAGTTCTTC. It translates to CASSEAGLAAYNEQFF.

The genes are TRBV10-3 and TRBJ2-7; maybe TRBD2 (6 bases). This CDR3 spans 15 amino acids. The germline V gene has CDR1 ENHRY and CDR2 SYGVKD. V lost 3 bases, J lost 3 bases, and 15 bases lay in between. CDR3: CAISEIGRGYYEQYF. The CDR3 bases are TGTGCCATCAGTGAAATCGGGCGGGGCTACTACGAGCAGTACTTC.

This sequence joins TRBV27 and TRBJ2-7, with D possibly being TRBD1 (5 bases). The germline V and J ends were trimmed by 7 bases and 0 bases, with 28 bases remaining between them. CDR1 is MNHEY, CDR2 SMNVEV, per germline (reference sequence). The CDR3 sequence is 19 residues long. This CDR3 is CASTALTIDSPPNSYEQYF. As DNA, the CDR3 is TGTGCCAGCACAGCCCTGACCATAGACAGCCCACCGAACTCCTACGAGCAGTACTTC.

This chain connects TRBV29-1 to TRBJ2-5; the D is unclear. Germline values: CDR1 SQVTM, CDR2 ANQGSEA. V gave up 4 bases and J gave up 2 bases, with 5 bases separating them. The CDR3 totals 11 residues. The CDR3 sequence: CSVVQQETQYF. CDR3 coding DNA: TGCAGCGTTGTACAGCAAGAGACCCAGTACTTC.

This chain joins TRBV5-6 and TRBJ2-7; D may be TRBD2 (5 bases). This CDR3 region has 13 residues. The germline V and J ends were trimmed by 1 base and 2 bases, with 7 bases remaining between them. CDR1 SGHDT and CDR2 YYEEEE come from the germline V gene. Here the CDR3 DNA reads TGTGCCAGCAGCTTGTTGCGGGCCTACGAGCAGTACTTC. Translating it yields CASSLLRAYEQYF.

The V and J genes are TRBV25-1 and TRBJ2-3, with TRBD2 identical over 14 bases. CDR3 length: 16 amino acids. Trimming took 3 bases from V and 4 from J; bases not matched to a gene: 3. Per the germline V gene, CDR1 is MGHDK and CDR2 is SYGVNS. The CDR3 DNA follows: TGTGCCAGCAGTGAGACTAGCGGGAGGGAGGCAGATACGCAGTATTTT. It codes for CASSETSGREADTQYF.

This chain uses TRBV28 with TRBJ2-1; 10 bases agree with TRBD1. With 5 bases clipped from V and 8 bases from J, the junction kept 6 bases outside the gene matches. There are 14 residues in the CDR3. The V gene's germline CDR1 is MDHEN and CDR2 SYDVKM. The CDR3 sequence is CASSGGTGDDEQFF. The CDR3 nucleotides are TGTGCCAGCAGTGGCGGGACAGGGGATGATGAGCAGTTCTTC.

The chain's CDR3 is CASSPGLAGDSSYNEQFF. In DNA, the CDR3 is TGTGCCAGCAGCCCGGGACTAGCGGGAGATAGCTCCTACAATGAGCAGTTCTTC. The genes are TRBV7-9 and TRBJ2-1; 14 nucleotides agree with TRBD2. Germline lookup yields CDR1 SEHNR and CDR2 FQNEAQ (reference sequence). CDR3 length: 18 amino acids. V was pared by 5 bases and J by 0 bases, with 6 bases of the junction left unmatched. The full variable domain, rest sourced from reference TRBV7-9 and TRBJ2-1, is DTGVSQNPRHKITKRGQNVTFRCDPISEHNRLYWYRQTLGQGPEFLTYFQNEAQLEKSRLLSDRFSAERPKGSFSTLEIQRTEQGDSAMYLCASSPGLAGDSSYNEQFFGPGTRLTVL.

The rearrangement uses TRBV2 and TRBJ2-2; TRBD2 matches 8 bases. The CDR3 has 15 residues. Germline CDR1 and CDR2: SNHLY and FYNNEI. The ends lost 8 bases at V and 6 bases at J; junction bases unmatched: 11. The CDR3 region has the DNA TGTGCCAGCGTCGAAGGGGGTAGCGGGGCCGGGGAGCTGTTTTTT. Protein sequence: CASVEGGSGAGELFF. Complete variable domain (other parts from reference TRBV2 and TRBJ2-2): EPEVTQTPSHQVTQMGQEVILRCVPISNHLYFYWYRQILGQKVEFLVSFYNNEISEKSEIFDDQFSVERPDGSNFTLKIRSTKLEDSAMYFCASVEGGSGAGELFFGEGSRLTVL.